These T cell receptor beta chains were read from a single sample in a study. Each CDR3 protein gets one entry after TCRdb re-called the 5' RACE reads with MiXCR. There are 53,000 or so distinct CDR3 sequences in the sample; roughly 22% occur only once, and 3.2% lies in the top ten. The specimen sequenced was tumor-infiltrating naive CD4+ T cells sorted from the breast tumor. The receptors derive from a female donor with breast cancer. Both conserved end residues are part of each CDR3. Each record gives: V gene, J gene, D gene, clone size, CDR3 DNA, CDR3 protein. D genes are given only for firm matches. For some rows the clone size is stated as once, few or many, or as a class when expanded; others skip it.

TRBV6-1	TRBJ2-3	TRBD2	NA	TGTGCCATCGATAGAGCGGGAGGACCTAGCACAGATACGCAGTATTTT	CAIDRAGGPSTDTQYF
TRBV5-5	TRBJ1-2	TRBD1	NA	TGTGCCAGCAGCATCAGACAGGGTTACTATGGCTACACCTTC	CASSIRQGYYGYTF
TRBV6-6	TRBJ2-7	NA	few	TGTGCCAGCAGTTACGAAGGGTTGCCCCACGAGCAGTACTTC	CASSYEGLPHEQYF
TRBV3-1	TRBJ1-3	NA	few	TGTGCCAGCAGCCGAACAGGGTATGGAAACACCATATATTTT	CASSRTGYGNTIYF
TRBV20-1	TRBJ2-7	NA	NA	TGCAGTGCCCCAAGACGGGGGTGGGTAAAGCAGTACTTC	CSAPRRGWVKQYF
TRBV20-1	TRBJ1-5	NA	NA	TGCAGTGCTATCGGGCAGCTTAATACAAATCAGCCCCAGCATTTT	CSAIGQLNTNQPQHF
TRBV2	TRBJ1-4	NA	few	TGTGCCAGCAAGGGGACTAATGAAAAACTGTTTTTT	CASKGTNEKLFF
TRBV7-6	TRBJ1-3	NA	NA	TGTGCCAGCAGCTTAACAGGGTTGAGCTCTGGAAACACCATATATTTT	CASSLTGLSSGNTIYF
TRBV7-9	TRBJ2-3	TRBD2	NA	TGTGCTTCGGGACTAAGCACAGATACGCAGTATTTT	CASGLSTDTQYF
TRBV5-1	TRBJ2-6	NA	NA	TGCGCCAGCAGCTTGGCAGCGGGCAGCTCTGGGGCCAACGTCCTGACTTTC	CASSLAAGSSGANVLTF
TRBV5-1	TRBJ2-2	NA	NA	TGCGCCGGCAGCTGGGGCTCCACCGGGGAGCTGTTTTTT	CAGSWGSTGELFF
TRBV12-3/TRBV12-4	TRBJ2-5	NA	NA	TGTGCCAGCAGTTCCGGGGGTATAGGAACCCAAGAGACCCAGTACTTC	CASSSGGIGTQETQYF
TRBV5-1	TRBJ2-1	TRBD2	NA	TGCGCCAGCAGCGGGTCGGGAGGGGGAAATGAGCAGTTCTTC	CASSGSGGGNEQFF
TRBV20-1	TRBJ1-2	TRBD1	few	TGCGGTGCTCGGACAGGGGAGGGGATGGATGGCTACACCTTC	CGARTGEGMDGYTF
TRBV5-1	TRBJ2-7	TRBD1	few	TGCGCCAGCAGATCCCAGGGGGCGGCCTACGAGCAGTACTTC	CASRSQGAAYEQYF
TRBV11-1	TRBJ2-7	TRBD1	NA	TGTGCCAGCAGTAGATCAGGGGGAAAGGCCTACGAGCAGTACTTC	CASSRSGGKAYEQYF
TRBV6-6	TRBJ1-3	NA	NA	TGTGCCAGCAGCGACCAGGGCTTTGGGAACACCATATATTTT	CASSDQGFGNTIYF
TRBV2	TRBJ2-1	NA	NA	TGTGCCAGCAGTGAAGCGAGTTATAAAGACAATGAGCAGTTCTTC	CASSEASYKDNEQFF
TRBV7-9	TRBJ2-3	TRBD2	few	TGTGCCAGCAGCTTAGATATAGCGGGGATTCATACGCAGTATTTT	CASSLDIAGIHTQYF
TRBV7-9	TRBJ2-3	NA	NA	TGTGCCAGCAGCTTTTGGCCTTCAGGGGATACGCAGTATTTT	CASSFWPSGDTQYF
TRBV20-1	TRBJ1-2	NA	NA	TGCAGTGCTAGAGATCAGTCCCTAGGGAACTATGGCTACACCTTC	CSARDQSLGNYGYTF
TRBV20-1	TRBJ2-3	TRBD1	few	TGCAGTGCTAGTCCCCGGGACAGGGGCACAGATACGCAGTATTTT	CSASPRDRGTDTQYF
TRBV5-4	TRBJ2-5	TRBD2	many	TGTGCCAGCAGCTTGGGGCCTAGCGGGAGTGGAGAGACCCAGTACTTC	CASSLGPSGSGETQYF
TRBV5-1	TRBJ2-7	TRBD2	many	TGCGCCAGCAGCGCCTTACCGGGACTAGCGGGACATGTCGAGCAGTACTTC	CASSALPGLAGHVEQYF
TRBV7-9	TRBJ2-7	TRBD2	few	TGTGCCAGCAGCTCACTAGCGGGAGTGGGCTACGAGCAGTACTTC	CASSSLAGVGYEQYF
TRBV5-1	TRBJ2-7	TRBD1	NA	TGCGCCAGCAGCGGGACAGGGGTCGTTTACGAGCAGTACTTC	CASSGTGVVYEQYF
TRBV10-3	TRBJ1-1	NA	NA	TGTGCCATCAGTGAGTCGAGTTGGGGGGCGACTGAAGCTTTCTTT	CAISESSWGATEAFF
TRBV6-1	TRBJ2-2	NA	NA	TGTGCCAGCAAAATCAGCTTCGCGAACACCGGGGAGCTGTTTTTT	CASKISFANTGELFF
TRBV7-2	TRBJ2-1	NA	NA	TGTGCCAGCAGCCCCTATCTAAACAATGAGCAGTTCTTC	CASSPYLNNEQFF
TRBV2	TRBJ2-4	TRBD2	NA	TGTGCCAGCAGTCGGACTAGCGGTCTGTTAGCCAAAAACATTCAGTACTTC	CASSRTSGLLAKNIQYF
TRBV7-2	TRBJ2-3	NA	NA	TGTGCCAGCAGCCATGGCCTGGGAGATACGCAGTATTTT	CASSHGLGDTQYF
TRBV5-1	TRBJ1-6	NA	few	TGCGCCAGCAGCCAAAGACAGAGCTCCTATAATTCACCCCTCCACTTT	CASSQRQSSYNSPLHF
TRBV5-1	TRBJ2-5	NA	NA	TGCGCCAGCAGCAGAGCCGGGACATCTGGGGGAGAGACCCAGTACTTC	CASSRAGTSGGETQYF
TRBV20-1	TRBJ2-3	NA	few	TGCAGTGCTGGCGTGCTGACAGCGGCGGGAGATACGCAGTATTTT	CSAGVLTAAGDTQYF
TRBV12-3/TRBV12-4	TRBJ1-2	TRBD1	NA	TGTGCCAGCAGCCCGGGACAGATCTATGGCTACACCTTC	CASSPGQIYGYTF
TRBV6-5	TRBJ1-5	NA	few	TGTGCCAGCAGTTCGGCAGGGAGTCGGGACCAGCCCCAGCATTTT	CASSSAGSRDQPQHF
TRBV6-1	TRBJ1-3	NA	few	TGTGCCAGCAGTGAACTGGGGACGGCTGGAAACACCATATATTTT	CASSELGTAGNTIYF
TRBV12-3/TRBV12-4	TRBJ2-2	TRBD2	many	TGTGCCAGCAGTTATATAGCGGGGCCTGGCTCCGGGGAGCTGTTTTTT	CASSYIAGPGSGELFF
TRBV20-1	TRBJ2-3	TRBD2	few	TGCAGTGCTCGGGCTAGCGGGAGCACAGATACGCAGTATTTT	CSARASGSTDTQYF
TRBV12-3/TRBV12-4	TRBJ2-1	NA	NA	TGTGCCAGCAGGGAGGACAGGGGGGGCGGTGGGACTAGCGGTCGATGGGAGCAGTTCTTC	CASREDRGGGGTSGRWEQFF
TRBV5-1	TRBJ2-7	TRBD2	NA	TGCGCCAGCAGCCAACTAGCGGGGGCCTACGAGCAGTACTTC	CASSQLAGAYEQYF
TRBV5-1	TRBJ2-5	TRBD2	NA	TGCGCCAGCAGCTGGGGACTAGCGGGAGTGGGGCAAGAGACCCAGTACTTC	CASSWGLAGVGQETQYF
TRBV28	TRBJ2-1	TRBD1	few	TGTGCCAGCAGAATGTCAGGGGGCGGGTCATCAGGGCAGTTCTTC	CASRMSGGGSSGQFF
TRBV6-2/TRBV6-3	TRBJ1-1	TRBD1	few	TGTGCCAGCGGAGAGACAGGGCAGAACACTGAAGCTTTCTTT	CASGETGQNTEAFF
TRBV5-1	TRBJ2-1	TRBD2	NA	TGCGCCAGCAGCCTCAATAGCGGGAGAACGGATGAGCAGTTCTTC	CASSLNSGRTDEQFF
TRBV27	TRBJ2-7	NA	NA	TGTGCCAGCAGTTCCTGTGGCAGGGGCTCCTACGAGCAGTACTTC	CASSSCGRGSYEQYF
TRBV5-1	TRBJ1-1	NA	few	TGCGCCAGCAGCTTGTTGACAAACACTGAAGCTTTCTTT	CASSLLTNTEAFF
TRBV4-1	TRBJ2-7	TRBD2	NA	TGCGCCAGCAGCTACTTCGGGGGGGGCGAGCAGTACTTC	CASSYFGGGEQYF
TRBV4-2	TRBJ2-3	TRBD2	NA	TGTGCCAGCAGCCAAGATGAGCGGGGGGGCCGAGATACGCAGTATTTT	CASSQDERGGRDTQYF
TRBV29-1	TRBJ2-1	NA	few	TGCAGCGTTGAAGATGGGATCGGGCAGTTCTTC	CSVEDGIGQFF
TRBV7-8	TRBJ2-1	TRBD1	few	TGTGCCAGCAGCTCTGACAGGGTTGCGATTTACAATGAGCAGTTCTTC	CASSSDRVAIYNEQFF
TRBV24-1	TRBJ2-3	TRBD1	NA	TGTGCCACCAGTGATCCCGCATCTGACAGGGGGCTAACAGATACGCAGTATTTT	CATSDPASDRGLTDTQYF
TRBV6-2/TRBV6-3	TRBJ1-5	NA	few	TGTGCCAGCAGTTCCTCGTCGTTACAGGGCCCTCAGCCCCAGCATTTT	CASSSSSLQGPQPQHF
TRBV20-1	TRBJ1-2	NA	few	TGCAGTGCTACCTTCGGGGGCAGGGATGGCTCCTACACCTTC	CSATFGGRDGSYTF
TRBV7-2	TRBJ1-2	NA	NA	TGTGCCAGCAGCCTCGACACCCGAGGGGGTTATGGCTACACCTTC	CASSLDTRGGYGYTF
TRBV12-3/TRBV12-4	TRBJ2-4	NA	few	TGTGCCAGCAGTCCGGGGGCGGCCCGACTTTACTTC	CASSPGAARLYF
TRBV24-1	TRBJ2-3	NA	NA	TGTGCCACCAGTAGGAGCGGTCGTTCAGATACGCAGTATTTT	CATSRSGRSDTQYF